The clone carrying this T cell receptor beta chain was counted a few times. Its matching antigen is unknown. Using RNA transcripts as the source, TCR beta CDR3 regions were amplified. The TCR CDR3 first-round RT-PCR relied on the HTBI primer set. From the multiplex PCR reads, TCRdb called clonotypes with MiXCR, one entry per CDR3 protein. The repertoire holds 350,000 or so distinct CDR3 sequences, with around a sixth as singletons. This specimen comes from a study of T cells in Graves' hyperthyroidism and ophthalmopathy. General study points: The model forecast ophthalmopathy, anticipating it by a median about 6.5 months before onset.

This CDR3 is 16 amino acids long. V shed 3 bases and J shed 5 bases, with 19 bases lying between them. When ophthalmopathy did not progress within 18 months, Graves' hyperthyroidism was considered stable. Each diagnosis was grounded in clinical symptoms, serum thyroxine and TRAb, thyroid ultrasound, and orbital computed tomography. V usage is TRBV12-3 or TRBV12-4 and J usage is TRBJ2-5; tentative D call: TRBD2 (6 bases). The TCR originated in a woman in her forties or fifties with Graves' hyperthyroidism. The sample was blood. CDR3 bases: TGTGCCAGCAGTTTTTATTCGGGAGTCCCAGGGGAGACCCAGTACTTC. It is translated as CASSFYSGVPGETQYF.